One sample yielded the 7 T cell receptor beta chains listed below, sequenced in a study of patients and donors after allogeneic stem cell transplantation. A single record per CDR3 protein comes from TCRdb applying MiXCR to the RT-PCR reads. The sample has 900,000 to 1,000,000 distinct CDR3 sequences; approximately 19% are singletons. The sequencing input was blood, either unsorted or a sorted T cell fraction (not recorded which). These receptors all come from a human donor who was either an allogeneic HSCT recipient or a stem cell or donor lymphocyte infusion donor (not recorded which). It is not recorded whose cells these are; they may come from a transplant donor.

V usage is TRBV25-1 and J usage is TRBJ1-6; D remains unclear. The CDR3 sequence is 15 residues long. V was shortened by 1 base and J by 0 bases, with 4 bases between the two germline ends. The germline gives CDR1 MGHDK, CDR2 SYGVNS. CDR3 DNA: TGTGCCAGCAGTGAATGGGGCTCCTATAATTCACCCCTCCACTTT. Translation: CASSEWGSYNSPLHF. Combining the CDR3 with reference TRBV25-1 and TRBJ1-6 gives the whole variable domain EADIYQTPRYLVIGTGKKITLECSQTMGHDKMYWYQQDPGMELHLIHYSYGVNSTEKGDLSSESTVSRIRTEHFPLTLESARPSHTSQYLCASSEWGSYNSPLHFGNGTRLTVT.

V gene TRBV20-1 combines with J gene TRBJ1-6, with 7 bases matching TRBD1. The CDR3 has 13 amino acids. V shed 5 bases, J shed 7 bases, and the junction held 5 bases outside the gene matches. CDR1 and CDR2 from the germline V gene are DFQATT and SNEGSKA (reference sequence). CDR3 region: CSAVQGPNSPLHF. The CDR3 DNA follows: TGCAGTGCTGTACAGGGGCCCAATTCACCCCTCCACTTT.

The CDR3 coding sequence is TGTGCCAGCAGTTACTACACGCCGGGACAGAGGTTCTATCCGGGAAACACCATATATTTT. Its protein is CASSYYTPGQRFYPGNTIYF. The chain has TRBV6-2 or TRBV6-3 and TRBJ1-3, with TRBD1 matching 7 bases. Germline-derived CDR1 and CDR2 are MNHEY and SVGEGT. The CDR3 is made up of 20 amino acids. Losses at the gene ends were 1 base for V and 4 bases for J; bases not matched to a gene: 19.

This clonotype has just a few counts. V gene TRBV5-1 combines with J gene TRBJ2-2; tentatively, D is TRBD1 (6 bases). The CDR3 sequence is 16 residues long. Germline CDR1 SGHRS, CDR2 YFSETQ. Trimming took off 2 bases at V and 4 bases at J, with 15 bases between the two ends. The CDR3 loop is CASSFVRGRGTGELFF. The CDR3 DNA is TGCGCCAGCAGCTTCGTCAGGGGACGAGGCACCGGGGAGCTGTTTTTT.

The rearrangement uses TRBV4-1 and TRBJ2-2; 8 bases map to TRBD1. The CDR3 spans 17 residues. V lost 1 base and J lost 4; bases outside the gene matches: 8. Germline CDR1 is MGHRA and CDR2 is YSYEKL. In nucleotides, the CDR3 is TGCGCCAGCAGCCAAGTTGGCAGGGGGCATGGCACCGGGGAGCTGTTTTTT. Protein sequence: CASSQVGRGHGTGELFF.

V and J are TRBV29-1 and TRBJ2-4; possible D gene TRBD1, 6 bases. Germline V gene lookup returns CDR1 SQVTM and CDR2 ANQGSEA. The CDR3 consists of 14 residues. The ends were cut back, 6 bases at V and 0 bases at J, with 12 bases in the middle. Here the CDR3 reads CSVRQDLAKNIQYF. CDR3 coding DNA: TGCAGCGTGCGACAGGACTTAGCCAAAAACATTCAGTACTTC.

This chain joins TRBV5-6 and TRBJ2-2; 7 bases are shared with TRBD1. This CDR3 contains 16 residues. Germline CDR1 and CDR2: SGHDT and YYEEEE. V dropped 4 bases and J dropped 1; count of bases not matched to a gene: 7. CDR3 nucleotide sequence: TGTGCCAGCAGCCCCCGAAGGACAGGGAACACCGGGGAGCTGTTTTTT. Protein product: CASSPRRTGNTGELFF.